Presented here are 32 T cell receptor beta chains from one specimen sequenced in a study of cytomegalovirus exposure and HLA in healthy donors (dated by TCRdb to about 2017). Libraries were made using the immunoSEQ multiplex PCR assay. For the multiplex PCR, a mixture combining 60 forward primers for TCR Vbeta segments and 13 reverse primers for TCR Jbeta segments was used. TCRdb provides this immuneACCESS table in a form limited to in-frame rearrangements. Some clones are lacking; in checked studies, under half of them reflect an unresolved V gene, and why the rest are absent is not known. For this sample the table gives about 180,000 clones, of which 70% to 80% were detected only once. Roughly 3.7% of the sample rests with the top ten. Sequencing was carried out using PBMCs. Receptor source: a woman in her sixties in good health and CMV-seropositive.

The chain links TRBV6-5 to TRBJ2-3; 11 bases fit TRBD2. CDR3 size: 15 residues. J was trimmed by 4 bases and V by 5 bases; bases with no gene match: 5. CDR1 MNHEY and CDR2 SVGAGI come from the germline V gene. The CDR3 reads CASSLSGRASDTQYF. In DNA, the CDR3 is TGTGCCAGCAGTCTTAGCGGGAGGGCGTCAGATACGCAGTATTTT.

This chain uses TRBV5-6 with TRBJ1-4, with D unresolved. The CDR3 extends over 15 amino acids. Germline V gives CDR1 SGHDT, CDR2 YYEEEE. Trimming left V 6 bases short and J 6 bases short, with 18 bases between. The DNA for the CDR3 is TGTGCCAGCACCTTAAGGCCGGAGAGGTATGAAAAACTGTTTTTT. The encoded protein is CASTLRPERYEKLFF.

The chain links TRBV6-1 to TRBJ1-2; D is unclear. Germline V gene lookup returns CDR1 MNHNS and CDR2 SASEGT. Trimming shortened V by 1 base and J by 0 bases, and 9 bases separated the two germline ends. The CDR3 has 15 residues. Here the CDR3 reads CASSEGLGANYGYTF. In DNA form, the CDR3 reads TGTGCCAGCAGTGAAGGTCTAGGAGCTAACTATGGCTACACCTTC.

The V call is TRBV5-6, the J call TRBJ1-5, with 9 bases matching TRBD1. Trimming at V came to 4 bases and at J to 3 bases, leaving 5 bases not matched to a gene. This CDR3 has 15 residues. Germline-derived CDR1 and CDR2 are SGHDT and YYEEEE. Written as DNA, the CDR3 is TGTGCCAGCAGCCAGGGACAGGGTTACAATCAGCCCCAGCATTTT. This gives the protein CASSQGQGYNQPQHF.

The J gene is TRBJ2-1, the V gene TRBV28; 8 bases map to TRBD2. The CDR3 length is 15 residues. V lost 3 bases, J lost 5 bases, and 6 bases stayed unmatched. CDR1 is MDHEN and CDR2 is SYDVKM in the germline V gene. CDR3 protein: CASSFRTSGHNEQFF. Here the CDR3 DNA reads TGTGCCAGCAGTTTTCGAACTAGCGGTCACAATGAGCAGTTCTTC.

The rearrangement uses TRBV30 and TRBJ2-7, with D perhaps TRBD2 (6 bases). The CDR3 extends over 12 amino acids. In germline, CDR1 is GTSNPN, CDR2 SVGIG (reference sequence). The V end lost 4 bases, the J end lost 3 bases, and 10 bases lay between the germline ends. The CDR3 DNA is TGTGCCTGGAACGGGGGTAGCTACGAGCAGTACTTC. Its translation is CAWNGGSYEQYF.

J is TRBJ2-1 and V is TRBV30; D may be TRBD2 (6 bases). The CDR3 is 14 amino acids. Germline V gene data show CDR1 as GTSNPN and CDR2 as SVGIG (reference sequence). Trimming stripped 0 bases from V and 6 bases from J, with 12 bases between. The CDR3: CAWSVPGLINEQFF. CDR3 nucleotides: TGTGCCTGGAGTGTACCGGGACTCATCAATGAGCAGTTCTTC.

This chain joins TRBV4-1 and TRBJ1-6; a weak D match, TRBD1 (6 bases). CDR1 is MGHRA and CDR2 is YSYEKL in the germline V gene. The V end lost 0 bases, the J end lost 7 bases, and 10 bases lay between the germline ends. The CDR3 loop spans 15 amino acids. The CDR3 sequence is CASSQDSGGNSPLHF. The CDR3 region has the DNA TGCGCCAGCAGCCAAGATTCGGGGGGCAATTCACCCCTCCACTTT.

This clone showed up just once. The chain is built from TRBV28 and TRBJ2-7; D is unclear. The CDR3 contains 12 residues. V lost 4 bases, J lost 0 bases, and 4 bases lay in between. Germline CDR1 is MDHEN and CDR2 is SYDVKM. CDR3 region: CASSSISYEQYF. CDR3 coding DNA: TGTGCCAGCAGTTCCATCTCCTACGAGCAGTACTTC. The variable domain in full, with the rest retrieved from reference TRBV28 and TRBJ2-7, is DVKVTQSSRYLVKRTGEKVFLECVQDMDHENMFWYRQDPGLGLRLIYFSYDVKMKEKGDIPEGYSVSREKKERFSLILESASTNQTSMYLCASSSISYEQYFGPGTRLTVT.

V and J are TRBV11-2 and TRBJ2-7; tentatively, D is TRBD2 (6 bases). V dropped 9 bases and J dropped 3 bases, with 18 bases sitting between them. CDR3 length: 14 residues. Germline V CDR1 and CDR2: SGHAT, FQNNGV. The DNA of the CDR3 is TGTGCCAGTACCCACGGTAGCGGATTCTACGAGCAGTACTTC. It yields the protein CASTHGSGFYEQYF. Together with reference TRBV11-2 and TRBJ2-7, the CDR3 gives the full variable domain: EAGVAQSPRYKIIEKRQSVAFWCNPISGHATLYWYQQILGQGPKLLIQFQNNGVVDDSQLPKDRFSAERLKGVDSTLKIQPAKLEDSAVYLCASTHGSGFYEQYFGPGTRLTVT.

The chain uses TRBV30 and TRBJ2-3, with D hard to call. Germline lookup yields CDR1 GTSNPN and CDR2 SVGIG (reference sequence). The CDR3 is made up of 12 amino acids. The germline V and J ends were trimmed by 3 bases and 1 base, with 5 bases remaining between them. CDR3 sequence reads: CAWSPGTDTQYF. CDR3 in DNA: TGTGCCTGGAGCCCCGGCACAGATACGCAGTATTTT.

This rearrangement joins TRBV9 to TRBJ2-2; D is unresolved. V was shortened by 2 bases and J by 3 bases, with 8 bases between the two germline ends. Germline CDR1 reads SGDLS; CDR2 reads YYNGEE. This CDR3 region has 14 residues. CDR3 protein: CASSVRGDTGELFF. CDR3 DNA: TGTGCCAGCAGCGTGAGAGGTGACACCGGGGAGCTGTTTTTT.

The chain is built from TRBV18 and TRBJ1-3; unclear D gene. In germline, CDR1 is KGHSH, CDR2 LQKENI. The CDR3 is 14 residues long. V was trimmed by 2 bases and J by 0 bases, leaving 5 bases between them. CDR3 loop: CASSPGDSGNTIYF. CDR3 nucleotides: TGTGCCAGCTCACCAGGAGACTCTGGAAACACCATATATTTT.

The V and J genes are TRBV2 and TRBJ2-2; 7 bases align to TRBD2. Per the germline V gene, CDR1 is SNHLY and CDR2 is FYNNEI. CDR3 size: 15 residues. The ends lost 4 bases at V and 1 base at J; junction bases unmatched: 3. CDR3 coding DNA: TGTGCCAGCAGTGTAGTAGCGGGGAACACCGGGGAGCTGTTTTTT. Its protein is CASSVVAGNTGELFF.

The chain couples TRBV10-2 to TRBJ1-1; tentative D call: TRBD1 (6 bases). The CDR3 consists of 17 residues. Germline CDR1 WSHSY, CDR2 SAAADI. V lost 0 bases and J lost 6, with 20 bases in between. CDR3 DNA: TGCGCCAGCAGTGAGTCGAGCTCAGGGGCGGTAAGACCTGAAGCTTTCTTT. It specifies CASSESSSGAVRPEAFF.

V usage is TRBV28 and J usage is TRBJ1-2; TRBD1 aligns across 11 bases. The CDR3 contains 14 residues. The trim removed 4 bases at V and 4 bases at J, leaving 2 bases unmatched. Looked up from germline, CDR1 is MDHEN and CDR2 is SYDVKM. CDR3 DNA: TGTGCCAGCAGTTCCGGGACAGGGGGCTATGGCTACACCTTC. This encodes CASSSGTGGYGYTF.

The chain employs TRBV7-8 and TRBJ2-3; TRBD2 matches 11 bases. V shed 3 bases, J shed 4 bases, and the junction held 3 bases outside the gene matches. There are 15 residues in the CDR3. Germline assignment: CDR1 SGHVS and CDR2 FQNEAQ. The CDR3 protein is CASSLTSGEADTQYF. CDR3 DNA sequence: TGTGCCAGCAGCTTGACTAGCGGGGAGGCAGATACGCAGTATTTT.

Worth noting for this clone: This same CDR3 is encoded by further DNA sequences in the sample. The rearrangement links TRBV15 to TRBJ1-4, with 10 bases fitting TRBD1. J was trimmed by 7 bases and V by 3 bases; bases with no gene match: 2. The CDR3 covers 14 residues. The V gene's germline CDR1 is LNHNV and CDR2 YYDKDF (reference sequence). CDR3 amino acids: CATSRDRGAEKLFF. CDR3 nucleotide sequence: TGTGCCACCAGCAGGGACAGGGGGGCTGAAAAACTGTTTTTT.

V and J are TRBV30 and TRBJ1-3; D possibly corresponds to TRBD1 (6 bases). The CDR3 is 16 amino acids. The ends were cut back, 1 base at V and 2 bases at J, with 15 bases in the middle. The germline V gene encodes CDR1 GTSNPN and CDR2 SVGIG (reference sequence). CDR3 coding DNA: TGTGCCTGGAGTGAATTGCGGGGGGCTCCTGGAAACACCATATATTTT. This gives the protein CAWSELRGAPGNTIYF. Full variable domain (remainder filled in from reference TRBV30 and TRBJ1-3): SQTIHQWPATLVQPVGSPLSLECTVEGTSNPNLYWYRQAAGRGLQLLFYSVGIGQISSEVPQNLSASRPQDRQFILSSKKLLLSDSGFYLCAWSELRGAPGNTIYFGEGSWLTVV.

This clone turned up a few times. V and J are TRBV7-9 and TRBJ2-5; tentative D call: TRBD2 (5 bases). CDR1 SEHNR and CDR2 FQNEAQ come from the germline V gene (reference sequence). There are 16 residues in the CDR3. Trimming pared 2 bases from V and 5 bases from J, leaving 18 bases between. Written as DNA, the CDR3 is TGTGCCAGCAGCTTAAATGAGGGCAGGCCAGGCGAGACCCAGTACTTC. It codes for CASSLNEGRPGETQYF.

In DNA form, the CDR3 reads TGTGCCAGCAGCTCCCCGGACAGGGGCGGCGAGCAGTACTTC. This sequence encodes CASSSPDRGGEQYF. V usage is TRBV7-9 and J usage is TRBJ2-7; 9 bases fit TRBD1. Germline values: CDR1 SEHNR, CDR2 FQNEAQ (reference sequence). The length of the CDR3 is 14 residues. After removal of 4 bases from V and 6 bases from J, the junction contained 7 bases not matched to a gene.

This clone has more than one count but fewer than ten. This chain links TRBV7-9 with TRBJ2-3; D may be TRBD2 (6 bases). Per the germline V gene, CDR1 is SEHNR and CDR2 is FQNEAQ (reference sequence). Trimming left V 5 bases short and J 3 bases short, with 9 bases between. The CDR3 has 13 residues. The CDR3 DNA follows: TGTGCCAGCAGCCCCCGGGAGACAGATACGCAGTATTTT. Translating gives CASSPRETDTQYF. Drawing the rest from reference TRBV7-9 and TRBJ2-3, the complete variable domain is DTGVSQNPRHKITKRGQNVTFRCDPISEHNRLYWYRQTLGQGPEFLTYFQNEAQLEKSRLLSDRFSAERPKGSFSTLEIQRTEQGDSAMYLCASSPRETDTQYFGPGTRLTVL.

The V and J genes are TRBV19 and TRBJ1-1; 9 nucleotides agree with TRBD1. The ends lost 10 bases at V and 5 bases at J; junction bases unmatched: 17. CDR3 size: 16 residues. From germline, CDR1 is LNHDA and CDR2 SQIVND (reference sequence). The CDR3, as DNA: TGTGCCACCCAATTCTACGGGACAGGGCGGGGGACTGAAGCTTTCTTT. Its translation: CATQFYGTGRGTEAFF.

The chain employs TRBV11-2 and TRBJ1-5, with D tentatively TRBD1 (5 bases). Germline V gives CDR1 SGHAT, CDR2 FQNNGV. The CDR3 is 14 residues long. The germline V and J ends were trimmed by 3 bases and 0 bases, with 6 bases remaining between them. Here the CDR3 reads CASSFGHSNQPQHF. DNA of the CDR3: TGTGCCAGCAGCTTCGGACATAGCAATCAGCCCCAGCATTTT.

The V gene is TRBV28, the J gene TRBJ1-1; D remains ambiguous. The CDR3 sequence is 12 residues long. CDR1 is MDHEN and CDR2 is SYDVKM in the germline V gene. Trimming left V 7 bases short and J 1 base short, with 7 bases between. In DNA form, the CDR3 reads TGTGCCAGCATAACACAGAACACTGAAGCTTTCTTT. It is translated as CASITQNTEAFF.

This clone was observed a single time. The chain joins TRBV18 to TRBJ1-2; 7 bases agree with TRBD1. J gave up 2 bases and V 4 bases, and 1 base lay outside the gene matches. This CDR3 region has 13 residues. The germline gives CDR1 KGHSH, CDR2 LQKENI. The CDR3 spells CASSLDRNYGYTF. In DNA form, the CDR3 reads TGTGCCAGCTCACTGGACAGGAACTATGGCTACACCTTC.

V gene TRBV6-5 combines with J gene TRBJ1-1, with D possibly TRBD1 on 5 matching bases. This CDR3 contains 11 residues. Trimming stripped 6 bases from V and 5 bases from J, with 7 bases between. Germline loops: CDR1 MNHEY, CDR2 SVGAGI. CDR3 region: CASRGGTEAFF. In nucleotides, the CDR3 is TGTGCCAGCAGGGGGGGGACTGAAGCTTTCTTT.

This sequence joins TRBV5-4 and TRBJ1-2; D might be TRBD1 (5 bases). Germline CDR1 SGHNT, CDR2 YYREEE (reference sequence). The V end lost 4 bases, the J end lost 6 bases, and 19 bases lay between the germline ends. CDR3 length equals 15 residues. This CDR3 reads CASSPGQGRRNGYTF. CDR3 DNA: TGTGCCAGCAGCCCTGGACAAGGCCGCAGGAATGGCTACACCTTC.

This chain joins TRBV18 and TRBJ2-1; the match to TRBD1 covers 10 bases. The germline CDR1 and CDR2 sequences are KGHSH and LQKENI. V gave up 0 bases and J gave up 4 bases; unmatched junction bases: 3. CDR3 length: 16 residues. The CDR3 protein is CASSPPTGGTYNEQFF. The CDR3 nucleotides are TGTGCCAGCTCACCACCGACAGGGGGCACTTACAATGAGCAGTTCTTC. Full variable domain (remainder filled in from reference TRBV18 and TRBJ2-1): NAGVMQNPRHLVRRRGQEARLRCSPMKGHSHVYWYRQLPEEGLKFMVYLQKENIIDESGMPKERFSAEFPKEGPSILRIQQVVRGDSAAYFCASSPPTGGTYNEQFFGPGTRLTVL.

The chain links TRBV4-2 to TRBJ2-7; TRBD2 might be the D (6 bases). Germline V gene lookup returns CDR1 LGHNA and CDR2 YNFKEQ. The CDR3 loop spans 14 amino acids. Trimming pared 4 bases from V and 4 bases from J, leaving 14 bases between. CDR3 in DNA: TGTGCCAGCAGCCCCCTATCGGGGGATTACGAGCAGTACTTC. It codes for CASSPLSGDYEQYF.

This chain connects TRBV19 to TRBJ2-7, with D maybe TRBD1 (7 bases). Trimming took 0 bases from V and 3 from J, leaving 12 bases between them. Germline V gene lookup returns CDR1 LNHDA and CDR2 SQIVND (reference sequence). The CDR3 is made up of 15 amino acids. The CDR3 sequence: CASSIDGGGDYEQYF. DNA of the CDR3: TGTGCCAGTAGTATAGATGGAGGGGGCGACTACGAGCAGTACTTC.

In the case of this clone: At one boundary the junction diverges from the germline segment, which might be a read error. V gene TRBV28 combines with J gene TRBJ2-7; 10 nucleotides align to TRBD2. The CDR3 has 11 amino acids. The germline V gene encodes CDR1 MDHEN and CDR2 SYDVKM. CDR3 in DNA: TGTGCCAGCGGATATAGCGGGAGGTTAGACTTC. It codes for CASGYSGRLDF.